These 18 T cell receptor beta chains were sequenced from one sample in a study of tumor and adjacent non-tumor tissue in lung cancer. Three rounds of nested PCR, following a modified ARM-PCR protocol, produced the TCRbeta library. TCRdb recomputed calls from the multiplex PCR reads with MiXCR, one row per CDR3 protein. The sample carries about 110,000 distinct CDR3 sequences, roughly 73% recorded once. No cell sorting was done before RNA was extracted from the tissue. The sample consisted of lung tumor tissue. The receptors here all came from a woman aged 60 to 75 with non-small cell lung cancer.

V and J are TRBV20-1 and TRBJ2-1, with 8 bases fitting TRBD2. The CDR3 consists of 14 residues. V lost 3 bases to trimming and J lost 11 bases; unmatched junction nucleotides: 12. CDR1 DFQATT and CDR2 SNEGSKA come from the germline V gene (reference sequence). The CDR3 region is CSASRQRGSNKQFF. CDR3 nucleotide sequence: TGCAGTGCTAGTAGACAGCGGGGGTCTAATAAGCAGTTCTTC.

This clonotype was counted at least ten times. The rearrangement joins TRBV4-1 to TRBJ1-1; D may be TRBD1 (5 bases). This CDR3 contains 12 residues. V lost 8 bases, J lost 3 bases, and 10 bases lay in between. Germline V lookup: CDR1 MGHRA, CDR2 YSYEKL. The CDR3 loop is CASAGLDTEAFF. The CDR3 DNA is TGCGCCAGCGCAGGGTTGGACACTGAAGCTTTCTTT.

Comments on this clonotype: Germline and junction disagree at one end, which may indicate a read error. J is TRBJ1-1 and V is TRBV20-1; D gene unclear. Germline V gene sequence: CDR1 DFQATT, CDR2 SNEGSKA (reference sequence). This CDR3 is built from 16 residues. The CDR3 DNA reads as TGCAGTGTTAGAAGACGGGGTTCTCCGATGAACACTGAAGCTTTCTTC. Its protein product is CSVRRRGSPMNTEAFF.

With respect to this clonotype: One end of the junction is discordant with germline, which a read error may explain. This chain links TRBV28 with TRBJ1-2; no clear D. The germline CDR1 and CDR2 sequences are MDHEN and SYDVKM. The CDR3 is made up of 11 amino acids. The CDR3 sequence is CASSYFYDYIF. The CDR3 nucleotides are TGTGCCAGCAGTTACTTCTATGACTACATCTTC.

This clonotype occurred once. Germline and junction disagree at one end, which may indicate a read error. The chain combines TRBV12-3 or TRBV12-4 with TRBJ2-7; 7 bases agree with TRBD1. The CDR3 loop spans 14 amino acids. Here the CDR3 DNA reads TGTGCCAGCAGTTACATCGACAGGGCCAACGAGCAGAACTTC. Amino acid sequence: CASSYIDRANEQNF.

CDR3 DNA: TGTGCCAGCAGCTTACTGCTAATTGGTAGGAGGATAGATGAGCAGTTCTTC. It yields the protein CASSLLLIGRRIDEQFF. The V call is TRBV7-9, the J call TRBJ2-1; D might be TRBD2 (5 bases). The germline V gene encodes CDR1 SEHNR and CDR2 FQNEAQ (reference sequence). This CDR3 contains 17 residues. The V end was cut by 2 bases, the J end by 8 bases, with 22 bases between.

As regards this clonotype: Relative to the germline gene, one junction end is altered; a read error may explain this. This rearrangement joins TRBV11-2 to TRBJ2-3, with unresolved D. The CDR3 contains 11 residues. Germline CDR1 and CDR2: SGHAT and FQNNGV. The CDR3 nucleotides are TGTGCGAGCAGCGTAACATATACTCAGTATTTT. It specifies CASSVTYTQYF.

The V call is TRBV6-2 or TRBV6-3, the J call TRBJ2-7; maybe TRBD1 (6 bases). V was cut by 10 bases and J by 7 bases, with 26 bases left in between. The CDR3 has 15 amino acids. Germline V gene data show CDR1 as MNHEY and CDR2 as SVGEGT. Here the CDR3 reads CANNYVQGKVREQYF. CDR3 coding DNA: TGTGCCAACAATTACGTACAGGGCAAAGTTCGAGAGCAGTACTTC.

About this clonotype: One junction end does not reproduce the germline sequence, and a read error may be involved. CDR3 amino acids: CASSRDRGFLDHEQFF. CDR3 in DNA: TGTGCCAGCAGCCGGGACAGGGGGTTCCTAGACCATGAGCAATTCTTC. This sequence joins TRBV11-2 and TRBJ2-1, with TRBD1 matching 11 bases. The CDR3 totals 16 residues. Germline CDR1 SGHAT, CDR2 FQNNGV.

About this clonotype itself: At one boundary the junction diverges from the germline segment, which might be a read error. This chain connects TRBV12-5 to TRBJ1-5; TRBD1 agrees at 7 bases. Germline values: CDR1 LGHNT, CDR2 FRNRAP. The CDR3 is 16 residues long. The CDR3, as DNA: TGTGCTAGTGGGGGACAGCTTATTAATAGCATTCAGCCCCAGCATTTT. It yields the protein CASGGQLINSIQPQHF.

At least ten counts were recorded for this clonotype. The chain links TRBV6-1 to TRBJ2-5; TRBD1 or TRBD2 may be the D gene (5 bases each). CDR3 length: 16 amino acids. Trimming cost V 9 bases and J 5 bases, with 25 bases left between them. Germline CDR1 reads MNHNS; CDR2 reads SASEGT. The CDR3 sequence is CASARGIQGVVETQYF. CDR3 bases: TGTGCCAGTGCCCGAGGGATTCAGGGTGTGGTGGAGACCCAGTACTTC.

As to this clonotype: It may be a read error: a sequence one base away is much more abundant. CDR3 amino acids: CVSSFRESGKAFF. The CDR3 coding sequence is TGTGTCAGCAGCTTTCGAGAATCAGGGAAAGCTTTCTTT. This chain joins TRBV7-9 and TRBJ1-1; a weak D match, TRBD1 (5 bases). Looked up from germline, CDR1 is SEHNR and CDR2 is FQNEAQ (reference sequence). The CDR3 loop spans 13 amino acids.

This clonotype was picked up many times. The chain combines TRBV11-3 with TRBJ1-2; the match to TRBD1 covers 7 bases. Germline-derived CDR1 and CDR2 are SGHNT and YENEEA. With V trimmed by 5 bases and J by 6 bases, 6 bases remained unmatched. The CDR3 loop spans 13 amino acids. DNA for the CDR3: TGTGCCAGCAGCCCAGACAGGGACCATGGCTACACCTTC. Translating it yields CASSPDRDHGYTF.

In this sample, this clonotype turned up once. V and J are TRBV9 and TRBJ2-3; D uncertain. The V gene lost 0 bases and the J gene lost 5 bases, with 10 bases spanning the gap. Germline CDR1 SGDLS, CDR2 YYNGEE. This CDR3 is built from 14 residues. CDR3 nucleotides: TGTGCCAGCAGCGTAGGGGTTTCCGTAGATACGCAGTATTTT. Translating it yields CASSVGVSVDTQYF.

This clonotype was recorded many times. This chain uses TRBV20-1 with TRBJ2-7; no firm D call. Germline V gives CDR1 DFQATT, CDR2 SNEGSKA (reference sequence). The V end was cut by 5 bases, the J end by 4 bases, with 18 bases between. The CDR3 totals 14 residues. CDR3 DNA: TGCAGTGCTTTGCCTAGGACGGGTGAATACGAGCAGTACTTC. Translation gives CSALPRTGEYEQYF.

The gene calls are TRBV11-2 and TRBJ2-4, with D maybe TRBD2 (5 bases). The CDR3 is 15 amino acids. The germline V gene encodes CDR1 SGHAT and CDR2 FQNNGV. Trimming stripped 4 bases from V and 7 bases from J, with 17 bases between. CDR3 region: CASSSILGGANIQYF. The CDR3 DNA reads TGTGCCAGCAGCTCGATACTCGGAGGAGCGAACATTCAGTACTTC.

This clonotype is medium-sized within its sample. The chain has TRBV4-3 and TRBJ2-7, with 8 bases matching TRBD1. Germline CDR1 LGHNA, CDR2 YSLEER. The CDR3 has 14 amino acids. Trimming removed 1 base from V and 7 bases from J; junction bases left unmatched: 6. The chain's CDR3 is CASSQARTGTEQYF. The CDR3 bases are TGCGCCAGCAGCCAAGCGAGGACAGGGACGGAGCAGTACTTC.

Regarding this clonotype: The junction does not match germline at one end; this may be a read error. J is TRBJ1-1 and V is TRBV15, with 9 bases identical to TRBD1. The CDR3 length is 13 residues. Germline lookup yields CDR1 LNHNV and CDR2 YYDKDF (reference sequence). The DNA for the CDR3 is TGTGCCACCCGCGGGACAGGGCACACTGAAACTTTCTTT. Residues: CATRGTGHTETFF.